This T cell receptor (beta chain) was found in a study of blood T cell repertoires in COVID-19. Turning to the study itself: The study drew acute and convalescent COVID-19 samples from the United States, Italy and Spain. Sources were T cells, B-cell-depleted T cells, or PBMCs; the material itself was cDNA or gDNA.

Germline V gene data show CDR1 as SGHDT and CDR2 as YYEEEE. The V and J ends lost 4 bases and 3 bases respectively, with 13 bases between them. This CDR3 is built from 14 residues. Clones were sequenced by immunoSEQ multiplex PCR, and TCRdb holds only the in-frame ones, with some missing. The sample contains some 350,000 clones, more than 85% of which appear only once. Source material: peripheral blood. This chain joins TRBV5-6 and TRBJ1-1, with D maybe TRBD1 (5 bases). This TCR came from a human donor in a cohort sampled during active COVID-19. The CDR3 sequence: CASSLTQGDTEAFF. The DNA for the CDR3 is TGTGCCAGCAGCCTTACTCAGGGCGACACTGAAGCTTTCTTT.